Sequencing of this T cell receptor beta chain was carried out in a study of blood T cell repertoires in COVID-19. Methods used by the authors: How many nucleated cells were present was estimated from reference gene primer amplification. Method: immunoSEQ multiplex PCR; TCRdb's copy keeps in-frame clones and lacks some. V, J and clone size derive from that table, while D and trimming were established from the DNA sequence. The table has some 510,000 clones, 85% to 90% seen once; the top ten hold 1.8%. Two negative PCRs, clearance, or symptom resolution characterized the recovered Cohort 3 donors. CDR1 KGHSH and CDR2 LQKENI come from the germline V gene. There are 13 residues in the CDR3. The germline V and J ends were trimmed by 5 bases and 10 bases, with 14 bases remaining between them.

The receptor was derived from a woman in her 40s who had recovered from COVID-19. The sequenced sample was PBMCs or T cells enriched from blood (not recorded which). The J gene is TRBJ1-4, the V gene TRBV18; possibly TRBD1 for D (5 bases). CDR3 protein: CASSGRDAGKLFF. Here the CDR3 DNA reads TGTGCCAGCTCAGGGAGGGACGCGGGAAAACTGTTTTTT.